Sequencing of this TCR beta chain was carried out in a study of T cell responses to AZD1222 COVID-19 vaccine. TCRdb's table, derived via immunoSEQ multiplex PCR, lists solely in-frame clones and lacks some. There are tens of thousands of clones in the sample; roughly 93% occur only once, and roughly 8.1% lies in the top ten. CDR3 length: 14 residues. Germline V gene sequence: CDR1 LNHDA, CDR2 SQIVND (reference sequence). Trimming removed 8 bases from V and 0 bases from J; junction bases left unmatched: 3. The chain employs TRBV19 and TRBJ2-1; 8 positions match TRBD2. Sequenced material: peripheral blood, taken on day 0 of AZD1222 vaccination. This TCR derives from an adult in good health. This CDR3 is CASFSGDSYNEQFF. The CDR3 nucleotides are TGTGCCAGTTTTAGCGGGGACTCCTACAATGAGCAGTTCTTC.